The clone carrying this T cell receptor beta chain came up once. After removal of 10 bases from V and 5 bases from J, the junction contained 6 bases not matched to a gene. The CDR3 totals 14 residues. The V gene's germline CDR1 is KGHDR and CDR2 SFDVKD. The entry originates in a study of blood T cell repertoires in COVID-19. At the level of the study: Donors in the United States, Italy and Spain gave samples during acute or convalescent COVID-19. Nucleic acid was either cDNA or gDNA, and it came from T cells, B-cell-depleted T cells, or PBMCs.

In the authors' methods: Reference gene primer amplification in the assay estimated nucleated cell counts. Profiling relied on immunoSEQ multiplex PCR, and the TCRdb table lists in-frame clones only, not all of them. D and trimming were read from the DNA, whereas the V and J calls and clone size are those reported in that table. Of around 80,000 clones listed, approximately 80% are singletons. Input material: peripheral blood. The chain uses TRBV24-1 and TRBJ2-2, with 10 bases that match TRBD1. The source is an elderly man with acute or convalescent COVID-19. DNA for the CDR3: TGTGCCACGTCCCGGACAGGGGGAACCGGGGAGCTGTTTTTT. As protein: CATSRTGGTGELFF.